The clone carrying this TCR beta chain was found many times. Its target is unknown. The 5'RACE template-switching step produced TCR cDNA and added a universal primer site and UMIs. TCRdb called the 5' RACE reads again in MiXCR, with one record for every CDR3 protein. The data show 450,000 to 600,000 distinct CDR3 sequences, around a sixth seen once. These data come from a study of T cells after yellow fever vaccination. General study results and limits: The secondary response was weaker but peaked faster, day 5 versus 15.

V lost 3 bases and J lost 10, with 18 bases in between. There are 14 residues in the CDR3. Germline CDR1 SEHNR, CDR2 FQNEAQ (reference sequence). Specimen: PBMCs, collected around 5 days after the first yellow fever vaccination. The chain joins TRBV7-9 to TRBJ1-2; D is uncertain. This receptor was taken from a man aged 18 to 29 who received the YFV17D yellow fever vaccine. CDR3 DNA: TGTGCCAGCAGCTTGGCTCAATCTAAGAATTACTACACCTTC. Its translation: CASSLAQSKNYYTF.